The 29 T cell receptor beta chains below were found in one sample sequenced in a study of blood T cell repertoires in COVID-19. Sequencing was performed with immunoSEQ multiplex PCR; in TCRdb, only in-frame clones are kept and a portion is missing. Here the sample spans some 120,000 clones, roughly 83% being singletons. The sample taken for sequencing was peripheral blood. The receptor set was obtained from a human donor in a cohort sampled during active COVID-19.

The J gene is TRBJ2-7, the V gene TRBV4-1, with 7 positions matching TRBD2. The CDR3 extends over 16 amino acids. V lost 0 bases and J lost 3; bases outside the gene matches: 8. Germline CDR1 reads MGHRA; CDR2 reads YSYEKL. The CDR3 DNA follows: TGCGCCAGCAGCCAAGAAGGGCTAGCGGCTAACTACGAGCAGTACTTC. This codes for CASSQEGLAANYEQYF.

The CDR3 sequence: CASSYRQSYGYTF. The DNA for the CDR3 is TGTGCCAGCAGTTACAGACAGAGTTATGGCTACACCTTC. The chain is built from TRBV6-2 or TRBV6-3 and TRBJ1-2; D is possibly TRBD1 (5 bases). This CDR3 contains 13 residues. The V end lost 2 bases, the J end lost 5 bases, and 9 bases lay between the germline ends. Germline assignment: CDR1 MNHEY and CDR2 SVGEGT.

The chain joins TRBV18 to TRBJ1-2, with 8 nucleotides matching TRBD1. V shed 6 bases and J 8 bases; nucleotides not matched to a gene: 14. CDR1 is KGHSH, CDR2 LQKENI, per germline. There are 15 residues in the CDR3. CDR3 amino acids: CASSTDYSGTGGYTF. The DNA for the CDR3 is TGTGCCAGCTCCACGGATTATTCCGGGACAGGAGGCTACACCTTC.

This clone appeared a few times. The rearrangement uses TRBV2 and TRBJ2-1; TRBD2 might be the D (5 bases). From germline, CDR1 is SNHLY and CDR2 FYNNEI. The CDR3 contains 13 residues. V was pared by 0 bases and J by 15 bases, with 15 bases between. CDR3 DNA sequence: TGTGCCAGCAGTGAAGCGGGAGTTGGTCCCCCGTTCTTC. Protein sequence: CASSEAGVGPPFF.

This clone showed up just once. This rearrangement joins TRBV11-2 to TRBJ2-7; possible D gene TRBD1, 7 bases. Trimming removed 7 bases at V and 7 bases at J, with 17 bases between. The CDR3 covers 13 residues. Germline lookup yields CDR1 SGHAT and CDR2 FQNNGV. CDR3 amino acids: CASTRGASGEQYF. CDR3 sequence (DNA): TGTGCCAGCACCAGGGGGGCCAGTGGGGAGCAGTACTTC.

The V and J genes are TRBV11-2 and TRBJ1-2; TRBD1 agrees at 9 bases. Germline CDR1 is SGHAT and CDR2 is FQNNGV. V was pared by 5 bases and J by 7 bases, with 8 bases of the junction left unmatched. The CDR3 covers 14 residues. This CDR3 reads CASSPATGGFGYTF. In nucleotides, the CDR3 is TGTGCCAGCAGCCCCGCAACAGGGGGCTTTGGCTACACCTTC.

The chain employs TRBV11-2 and TRBJ2-7; TRBD2 matches 7 bases. V lost 3 bases to trimming and J lost 3 bases; unmatched junction nucleotides: 14. The germline V gene encodes CDR1 SGHAT and CDR2 FQNNGV. CDR3 length: 17 amino acids. CDR3 amino acids: CASSFSSSRDYFYEQYF. CDR3 nucleotide sequence: TGTGCCAGCAGCTTTAGTTCCTCCCGGGACTACTTCTACGAGCAGTACTTC. Combining the CDR3 with reference TRBV11-2 and TRBJ2-7 gives the whole variable domain EAGVAQSPRYKIIEKRQSVAFWCNPISGHATLYWYQQILGQGPKLLIQFQNNGVVDDSQLPKDRFSAERLKGVDSTLKIQPAKLEDSAVYLCASSFSSSRDYFYEQYFGPGTRLTVT.

This rearrangement joins TRBV29-1 to TRBJ1-1; no reliable D call. The CDR3 spans 10 residues. Trimming took off 4 bases at V and 6 bases at J, with 6 bases between the two ends. CDR1 and CDR2 from the germline V gene are SQVTM and ANQGSEA. The CDR3 nucleotides are TGCAGCGTTGGAGTTGCTGAAGCTTTCTTT. Translated: CSVGVAEAFF.

This clone was detected only once. The gene calls are TRBV12-3 or TRBV12-4 and TRBJ1-1; D ambiguous. The V end lost 1 base, the J end lost 4 bases, and 4 bases lay between the germline ends. This CDR3 spans 12 amino acids. CDR3: CASSLGITEAFF. The CDR3 nucleotides read TGTGCCAGCAGTTTAGGTATCACTGAAGCTTTCTTT.

This chain connects TRBV18 to TRBJ2-7, with D unresolved. Looked up from germline, CDR1 is KGHSH and CDR2 is LQKENI. V lost 6 bases to trimming and J lost 4 bases, with 10 bases between them. CDR3 length: 12 residues. This CDR3 reads CASSRFAYEQYF. In DNA form, the CDR3 reads TGTGCCAGCTCCAGATTCGCATACGAGCAGTACTTC.

The chain links TRBV27 to TRBJ2-5, with D tentatively TRBD1 (6 bases). The CDR3 is 15 amino acids. CDR1 and CDR2 (germline): MNHEY, SMNVEV (reference sequence). V lost 0 bases, J lost 4 bases, and 12 bases lay in between. The CDR3 sequence: CASSLSLGAGETQYF. The DNA for the CDR3 is TGTGCCAGCAGTTTATCGCTGGGGGCTGGAGAGACCCAGTACTTC.

This clone was recorded only once. This sequence joins TRBV27 and TRBJ1-3, with TRBD1 matching 8 bases. CDR3 length: 15 residues. CDR1 and CDR2 (germline): MNHEY, SMNVEV (reference sequence). V lost 4 bases, J lost 3 bases, and 5 bases stayed unmatched. The CDR3, as DNA: TGTGCCAGCAGTTGGCAGGGGGCTATTGGAAACACCATATATTTT. Its protein is CASSWQGAIGNTIYF.

The rearrangement links TRBV9 to TRBJ2-7; 8 nucleotides line up with TRBD2. Germline loops: CDR1 SGDLS, CDR2 YYNGEE. CDR3 length equals 15 residues. V dropped 3 bases and J dropped 5; count of bases not matched to a gene: 10. The CDR3 nucleotides read TGTGCCAGCAGCGGGGCGGGGCGGGAGGTAAACGAGCAGTACTTC. Amino acid sequence: CASSGAGREVNEQYF.

The chain links TRBV5-1 to TRBJ2-1; 9 bases agree with TRBD2. CDR3 length: 16 amino acids. With 0 bases clipped from V and 8 bases from J, the junction kept 9 bases outside the gene matches. Germline CDR1 and CDR2: SGHRS and YFSETQ. The CDR3 is CASSLAFTSGFDEQFF. CDR3 DNA sequence: TGCGCCAGCAGCTTGGCGTTCACTAGCGGGTTTGATGAGCAGTTCTTC.

The chain recombines TRBV6-1 with TRBJ2-1, with 16 bases that match TRBD2. After removal of 3 bases from V and 3 bases from J, the junction contained 8 bases not matched to a gene. CDR3 length: 19 residues. Germline V gives CDR1 MNHNS, CDR2 SASEGT. The CDR3, as DNA: TGTGCCAGCAGTGACGGGACTAGCGGGGGGGCTACCGTCTACAATGAGCAGTTCTTC. Encoded protein: CASSDGTSGGATVYNEQFF.

V usage is TRBV5-1 and J usage is TRBJ1-1; the D is unclear. V dropped 2 bases and J dropped 4 bases, with 15 bases sitting between them. Germline CDR1 SGHRS, CDR2 YFSETQ. CDR3 length: 15 residues. CDR3 nucleotide sequence: TGCGCCAGCAGCTTCCGGGGAGGTGATGGCACTGAAGCTTTCTTT. It specifies CASSFRGGDGTEAFF.

This chain uses TRBV4-3 with TRBJ1-2, with 8 positions matching TRBD1. This CDR3 has 13 amino acids. Germline trimming cut 4 bases from V and 5 bases from J; bases unmatched to any gene: 3. From germline, CDR1 is LGHNA and CDR2 YSLEER. The CDR3 is CASSRTGRYGYTF. The CDR3, as DNA: TGCGCCAGCAGCCGGACAGGGAGGTATGGCTACACCTTC.

This chain links TRBV6-5 with TRBJ2-7; TRBD1 matches at 10 bases. Losses at the gene ends were 7 bases for V and 5 bases for J; bases not matched to a gene: 2. There are 12 residues in the CDR3. CDR1 is MNHEY, CDR2 SVGAGI, per germline. CDR3 nucleotides: TGTGCCAGCACCGACAGGGGGCACGAGCAGTACTTC. Protein sequence: CASTDRGHEQYF.

J is TRBJ2-1 and V is TRBV25-1; TRBD2 matches 7 bases. Germline loops: CDR1 MGHDK, CDR2 SYGVNS. The CDR3 consists of 17 residues. The junction had 13 bases not matched to a gene; V was cut back by 4 bases and J by 4 bases. CDR3 sequence reads: CASSGGTTGFLYNEQFF. The DNA for the CDR3 is TGTGCCAGCAGTGGTGGGACTACCGGGTTCCTTTACAATGAGCAGTTCTTC.

This clone was observed a few times. This sequence joins TRBV6-5 and TRBJ2-2; D perhaps matches TRBD2 (5 bases). The CDR3 loop spans 13 amino acids. V lost 5 bases and J lost 7, with 11 bases in between. CDR1 and CDR2 (germline): MNHEY, SVGAGI. DNA for the CDR3: TGTGCCAGCAGTCAGATGGCGGGCGGGGAGCTGTTTTTT. Encoded protein: CASSQMAGGELFF.

The chain joins TRBV7-9 to TRBJ2-1; 7 positions match TRBD2. Germline trimming cut 7 bases from V and 6 bases from J; bases unmatched to any gene: 3. Germline CDR1 SEHNR, CDR2 FQNEAQ (reference sequence). The CDR3 length is 12 residues. The CDR3 region is CASTSGGNEQFF. The CDR3 nucleotides read TGTGCCAGCACCTCGGGAGGCAATGAGCAGTTCTTC.

V is TRBV5-1 and J is TRBJ2-1; TRBD2 matches 7 bases. Germline trimming cut 2 bases from V and 9 bases from J; bases unmatched to any gene: 8. Germline loops: CDR1 SGHRS, CDR2 YFSETQ. The CDR3 spans 14 residues. The CDR3 region has the DNA TGCGCCAGCAGCTTTGAGGGAGGGCGGGTTGAGCAGTTCTTC. This codes for CASSFEGGRVEQFF.

This chain connects TRBV4-3 to TRBJ2-7; D is possibly TRBD2 (6 bases). Between the trimmed V and J ends, which lost 3 bases and 3 bases, there was a span of 18 bases. Germline V gene sequence: CDR1 LGHNA, CDR2 YSLEER. This CDR3 comprises 16 residues. CDR3 sequence (DNA): TGCGCCAGCAGCCATCCCTCTAGCGACACCTGCTACGAGCAGTACTTC. Residues: CASSHPSSDTCYEQYF.

The chain is built from TRBV3-1 (or the pseudogene TRBV3-2) and TRBJ2-3; 9 positions agree with TRBD2. This CDR3 has 15 residues. From germline, CDR1 is LGHDT and CDR2 YNNKEL (reference sequence). The V and J ends lost 4 bases and 0 bases, in that order; junction bases with no gene match: 2. CDR3 sequence reads: CASSLSGGSTDTQYF. CDR3 nucleotides: TGTGCCAGCAGCCTTAGCGGGGGAAGCACAGATACGCAGTATTTT.

The chain employs TRBV14 and TRBJ1-1; D possibly corresponds to TRBD1 (5 bases). V was trimmed by 4 bases and J by 1 base, leaving 16 bases between them. The germline V gene encodes CDR1 SGHDN and CDR2 FVKESK. The CDR3 is made up of 16 amino acids. The CDR3 DNA follows: TGTGCCAGCAGCCCGGTTAGGGGCGCCAGGAACACTGAAGCTTTCTTT. Residues: CASSPVRGARNTEAFF.

The chain couples TRBV30 to TRBJ1-1; 8 nucleotides align to TRBD1. The J segment lost 4 bases and the V segment lost 4 bases, leaving 5 bases of the junction unmatched. In germline, CDR1 is GTSNPN, CDR2 SVGIG (reference sequence). The CDR3 spans 13 residues. The CDR3, as DNA: TGTGCCTGGATTGGCAGGGGGCTCACTGAAGCTTTCTTT. It specifies CAWIGRGLTEAFF.

The chain has TRBV6-5 and TRBJ2-2; D perhaps matches TRBD2 (6 bases). The V end lost 6 bases, the J end lost 4 bases, and 15 bases lay between the germline ends. The germline V gene encodes CDR1 MNHEY and CDR2 SVGAGI. This CDR3 spans 15 amino acids. The CDR3 DNA sequence: TGTGCCAGCAGCTGGAGGGGAGCGAGCACCGGGGAGCTGTTTTTT. As protein: CASSWRGASTGELFF.

This clone was seen a single time. The V and J genes are TRBV5-1 and TRBJ1-4, with D unresolved. The CDR3 totals 15 residues. The germline CDR1 and CDR2 sequences are SGHRS and YFSETQ. Trimming shortened V by 0 bases and J by 8 bases, and 14 bases separated the two germline ends. CDR3 amino acids: CASSLGTTASEKLFF. The CDR3 region has the DNA TGCGCCAGCAGCTTGGGAACGACTGCCTCGGAAAAACTGTTTTTT.

A note on this clone: Additional DNA sequences in this sample encode the identical CDR3. The J gene is TRBJ2-7, the V gene TRBV24-1, with TRBD1 matching 9 bases. Unmatched junction bases numbered 3, after V lost 3 bases and J lost 1 base. The germline gives CDR1 KGHDR, CDR2 SFDVKD. The CDR3 covers 15 residues. The DNA of the CDR3 is TGTGCCACCAGTGATCCGGGACAGGGTTCCTACGAGCAGTACTTC. Amino acid sequence: CATSDPGQGSYEQYF.